The rows below give T cell receptor beta chains drawn from one sample of a study of blood T cell repertoires in COVID-19. The assay was immunoSEQ multiplex PCR, and TCRdb's table has in-frame clones only and misses some. In the table there are 140,000 or so clones, around three quarters of which are singletons. Source material: peripheral blood. The receptor set was obtained from a man aged 55 to 70 with acute or convalescent COVID-19. CDR3s include the opening cysteine and the closing phenylalanine or tryptophan. D genes are given only for firm matches. Clone size is not always given. Where it is, it says once, few, many or a class for expanded clones.

TRBV28	once	TRBJ2-7	.	CASSSTYEQYF	TGTGCCAGCAGTTCAACCTACGAGCAGTACTTC
TRBV2	many	TRBJ1-1	.	CASSYRPGNTEAFF	TGTGCCAGCAGTTATAGACCGGGGAACACTGAAGCTTTCTTT
TRBV19	.	TRBJ2-7	TRBD2	CASSNRGSSYEQYF	TGTGCCAGTAGCAATCGCGGGAGCTCCTACGAGCAGTACTTC
TRBV5-1	.	TRBJ2-1	.	CASSPWRGGNFVGEQFF	TGCGCCAGCAGCCCGTGGAGGGGCGGGAATTTCGTGGGAGAGCAGTTCTTC
TRBV29-1	.	TRBJ2-7	TRBD2	CSASLDPTASGRYEQYF	TGCAGCGCGTCCCTAGACCCTACGGCTAGCGGACGCTACGAGCAGTACTTC
TRBV7-9	few	TRBJ2-7	TRBD1	CASSFPGGDEQYF	TGTGCCAGCAGCTTTCCAGGGGGCGACGAGCAGTACTTC
TRBV5-1	.	TRBJ2-5	TRBD1	CASSLTGANQETQYF	TGCGCCAGCAGCTTAACAGGGGCTAATCAAGAGACCCAGTACTTC
TRBV4-2	.	TRBJ1-1	.	CASSHAALGGNTEAFF	TGTGCCAGCAGCCATGCAGCGCTCGGGGGAAACACTGAAGCTTTCTTT
TRBV6-5	.	TRBJ1-3	.	CASNTGTGNTIYF	TGTGCCAGCAATACAGGGACTGGAAACACCATATATTTT
TRBV5-1	.	TRBJ2-3	.	CASSLFSGFSTDTQYF	TGCGCCAGCAGCTTGTTTTCAGGGTTCAGCACAGATACGCAGTATTTT
TRBV2	.	TRBJ2-7	TRBD1	CASTPLPGGSEQYF	TGTGCCAGCACCCCGCTGCCAGGGGGCTCCGAGCAGTACTTC
TRBV5-1	few	TRBJ1-6	TRBD1	CASSSGTASSYNSPLHF	TGCGCCAGCAGCTCCGGGACAGCGAGCTCCTATAATTCACCCCTCCACTTT
TRBV23-1	.	TRBJ2-7	.	CASSPRDILPDIEQYF	TGCGCCAGCAGTCCCCGGGACATCTTACCCGATATCGAGCAGTACTTC
TRBV5-1	.	TRBJ2-2	TRBD1	CASSPDRVNTGELFF	TGCGCCAGCAGCCCTGACAGGGTGAACACCGGGGAGCTGTTTTTT
TRBV30	.	TRBJ1-1	.	CAWSRQGGTEAFF	TGTGCCTGGAGTCGTCAGGGCGGCACTGAAGCTTTCTTT
TRBV28	.	TRBJ2-7	TRBD2	CASRYIAGGPYEQYF	TGTGCCAGCAGATACATAGCGGGAGGGCCCTACGAGCAGTACTTC
TRBV18	.	TRBJ2-1	.	CASSPTGNEQFF	TGTGCCAGCTCCCCGACAGGCAATGAGCAGTTCTTC
TRBV13	.	TRBJ1-1	.	CASSSTEMNTEAFF	TGTGCCAGCAGCTCGACGGAGATGAACACTGAAGCTTTCTTT
TRBV12-3/TRBV12-4	.	TRBJ1-1	.	CASSFGGGEAFF	TGTGCCAGCAGTTTCGGTGGTGGTGAAGCTTTCTTT
TRBV28	.	TRBJ1-2	.	CASSLQGYGYTF	TGTGCCAGCAGTTTACAGGGGTACGGCTACACCTTC
TRBV2	many	TRBJ2-5	TRBD1	CASSEVPGQGVNGETQYF	TGTGCCAGCAGTGAGGTACCGGGACAGGGCGTCAACGGGGAGACCCAGTACTTC
TRBV3-1/TRBV3-2	few	TRBJ2-3	.	CASSQDPHGTDTQYF	TGTGCCAGCAGCCAAGACCCACATGGCACAGATACGCAGTATTTT
TRBV19	.	TRBJ1-2	TRBD1	CASTYGRGSQRGYTF	TGTGCCAGTACGTATGGCAGGGGGTCGCAACGTGGCTACACCTTC
TRBV5-4	.	TRBJ2-1	TRBD2	CASSLVLAGNNEQFF	TGTGCCAGCAGCTTGGTACTAGCGGGAAACAATGAGCAGTTCTTC
TRBV6-5	once	TRBJ2-1	.	CASSYVRAVYNEQFF	TGTGCCAGCAGTTATGTGAGGGCGGTGTACAATGAGCAGTTCTTC
TRBV19	.	TRBJ1-5	TRBD1	CASSIRWDRVEQPQHF	TGTGCCAGTAGTATCCGATGGGACAGGGTAGAGCAGCCCCAGCATTTT
TRBV30	.	TRBJ1-1	.	CTWTQGVTEAFF	TGTACCTGGACTCAGGGCGTCACTGAAGCTTTCTTT
TRBV5-3	.	TRBJ2-1	TRBD2	CARSLAGEKREGLTNEQFF	TGTGCCAGAAGCTTGGCCGGGGAAAAGCGGGAGGGCCTAACTAATGAGCAGTTCTTC
TRBV14	.	TRBJ2-3	TRBD2	CASSQDILAGGHDTQYF	TGTGCCAGCAGCCAAGATATCCTAGCGGGAGGGCATGATACGCAGTATTTT
TRBV15	once	TRBJ2-2	.	CATRSTNTGELFF	TGTGCCACCAGGTCAACAAACACCGGGGAGCTGTTTTTT
TRBV21-1	once	TRBJ2-7	.	CASSKVRDSSYEQYF	TGTGCCAGCAGCAAAGTCAGGGACAGTTCCTACGAGCAGTACTTC
TRBV11-2	.	TRBJ2-7	.	CASSDFYEQYF	TGTGCCAGCAGCGACTTCTACGAGCAGTACTTC
TRBV28	.	TRBJ2-7	TRBD2	CASTLEGTSGSYEQYF	TGTGCCAGCACCCTAGAAGGAACTAGCGGTTCCTACGAGCAGTACTTC
TRBV11-2	few	TRBJ2-2	.	CASSSFVDPGELFF	TGTGCCAGCAGCTCTTTCGTAGATCCCGGGGAGCTGTTTTTT
TRBV10-3	.	TRBJ2-1	TRBD2	CAISETEGREGLFF	TGTGCCATCAGTGAGACCGAAGGGAGGGAAGGTTTGTTCTTC
TRBV3-1/TRBV3-2	.	TRBJ2-7	.	CASSQMAGPYEQYF	TGTGCCAGCAGCCAGATGGCGGGACCTTACGAGCAGTACTTC
TRBV18	.	TRBJ1-1	TRBD1	CASSPAGTGPNGEAFF	TGTGCCAGCTCACCCGCCGGGACAGGCCCGAATGGTGAAGCTTTCTTT
TRBV23-1	.	TRBJ2-2	TRBD1	CASSQAGGVSNTGELFF	TGCGCCAGCAGTCAGGCAGGGGGCGTTTCGAACACCGGGGAGCTGTTTTTT
TRBV9	.	TRBJ1-4	.	CASSPRGGALEKLFF	TGTGCCAGCAGCCCCCGCGGGGGCGCTCTTGAAAAACTGTTTTTT
TRBV19	.	TRBJ2-5	TRBD1	CASRGQGETQYF	TGTGCCAGTAGGGGACAGGGGGAGACCCAGTACTTC
TRBV4-1	.	TRBJ2-5	TRBD2	CASSRAGTSGREWYF	TGCGCCAGCAGCCGCGCCGGGACTAGCGGGAGGGAGTGGTACTTC
TRBV6-2/TRBV6-3	.	TRBJ2-5	TRBD1	CASSYSAGQGGETQYF	TGTGCCAGCAGTTACTCCGCGGGACAGGGGGGAGAGACCCAGTACTTC
TRBV30	many	TRBJ2-5	.	CAWSVDRAGTETQYF	TGTGCCTGGAGTGTAGATAGGGCGGGTACGGAGACCCAGTACTTC
TRBV27	.	TRBJ2-3	TRBD1	CASSARPRGRADTQYF	TGTGCCAGCAGTGCGCGCCCCAGGGGGCGCGCAGATACGCAGTATTTT
TRBV19	.	TRBJ2-1	TRBD2	CATLAGTYNEQFF	TGTGCCACTCTAGCGGGGACCTACAATGAGCAGTTCTTC
TRBV11-2	few	TRBJ2-7	TRBD2	CASSLGGLADGGAYEQYF	TGTGCCAGCAGCTTAGGGGGACTAGCGGACGGAGGGGCCTACGAGCAGTACTTC
TRBV7-2	.	TRBJ1-1	.	CASSLATGSLKLSF	TGTGCCAGCAGCTTAGCGACAGGTAGCTTGAAACTTTCTTTT
TRBV30	many	TRBJ2-1	TRBD1	CAWSRTGQAHEQFF	TGTGCCTGGAGTCGCACGGGACAGGCTCATGAGCAGTTCTTC
TRBV13	.	TRBJ2-1	.	CASSSRVYNEQFF	TGTGCCAGCAGCTCGCGGGTCTACAATGAGCAGTTCTTC
TRBV27	many	TRBJ2-7	.	CASSPPGNEQYF	TGTGCCAGCAGCCCTCCAGGGAACGAGCAGTACTTC